This is a list of T cell receptor beta chains from one sample in a study of regulatory T cells in long-lasting Graves disease. One entry per CDR3 protein results from TCRdb running MiXCR on the multiplex PCR reads. The sample lists 400,000 to 650,000 distinct CDR3 sequences; 15% to 20% were seen once. These records were also assigned to another study, of T cells in Graves' hyperthyroidism and ophthalmopathy.

The sequencing used peripheral blood mononuclear cells (PBMCs), collected at new diagnosis, from a patient treated with antithyroid drugs. Source of these receptors: a woman aged 35-65 years with Graves disease. CDR3s include the opening cysteine and the closing phenylalanine or tryptophan. Fields, in order: V gene, clone size, CDR3 protein. Where a row states a size, it is once, few, many or the class of an expanded clone; other rows omit it.

TRBV12-3/TRBV12-4 few CASSFGPNHGELFF
TRBV4-1 few CASSPSRGPNQPQHF
TRBV6-5 NA CASSYHGGSGNTIYF
TRBV5-1 NA CASSYKTGTGYNEQFF
TRBV6-1 NA CASSPGSGLSQPQHF
TRBV7-8 many CASSSGREKLFF
TRBV20-1 many CSARVGASYEQYF
TRBV14 NA CASSQVYSGFSSYEQYF
TRBV28 many CASKGPGGKGYEQYF
TRBV6-5 few CASSYGGQALLVEQYF